This TCR beta chain was captured by sequencing in a study of cytomegalovirus exposure and HLA in healthy donors. A few counts support this clone. The PCR ran on 60 Vbeta and 13 Jbeta primers. TCRdb keeps only in-frame clones here, not all; method: immunoSEQ multiplex PCR. The table lists approximately 82,000 clones, less than 65% of them singletons. The J segment lost 6 bases and the V segment lost 6 bases, leaving 9 bases of the junction unmatched. The length of the CDR3 is 14 residues. Germline V gives CDR1 MNHEY, CDR2 SVGAGI. The chain couples TRBV6-5 to TRBJ2-7; 9 bases match TRBD1. The TCR originated in a woman aged 30 to 39 in good health and CMV-seropositive. The material sequenced was PBMCs. This chain's CDR3 is CASSPGTGRREQYF. In nucleotides, the CDR3 is TGTGCCAGCAGCCCAGGGACAGGGAGACGCGAGCAGTACTTC.